A single T cell receptor (beta chain) is shown here with its context. The target antigen is unknown. This CDR3 contains 15 residues. The germline CDR1 and CDR2 sequences are MDHEN and SYDVKM. The data originate from a study of CXCR3-negative and CXCR3-positive naive CD8 T cells. The sorting of each CD8+ T cell subset was done in triplicate, at roughly 310,000 cells each. Points from the study as a whole: Naive CXCR3-positive and CXCR3-negative cells shared similar TRBV-TRBJ usage, unlike memory cells. Naive subsets did not differ in surface CD5, and TRB CDR3 properties served to infer TCR strength. CXCR3-expressing naive cells carried TRB CDR3s more hydrophobic than those of CXCR3-negative naive cells.

UMI-labeled 5' RACE TRB cDNA libraries were prepared from the cells. TCRdb re-called the 5' RACE reads and gives one entry per CDR3 protein, without DNA. This sample contains 150,000 to 180,000 distinct CDR3 sequences. Sequencing input: naive CXCR3+ CD8+ T cells from blood. Subset reported: CD45RO-CCR7+CD27+CD95- naive CD8+ T cells expressing CXCR3 (TNR3+). The clonotype comes from a human donor in good health. Some clones in this sample may be carry-over from other donors' samples. J is TRBJ2-7 and V is TRBV28; with no DNA, the TCRdb D assignment of TRBD1 cannot be verified. The CDR3 here is CASSFQPGRAYEQYF.